The clone carrying this TCR beta chain was picked up many times. The antigen is undetermined. TCRdb reprocessed the 5' RACE reads via MiXCR and lists one record per CDR3 protein. The sample shows roughly 350,000 distinct CDR3 sequences, about 10% of them seen only once. The J segment lost 5 bases and the V segment lost 2 bases, leaving 5 bases of the junction unmatched. The germline CDR1 and CDR2 sequences are MNHNY and SVGAGI (reference sequence). The CDR3 runs to 15 residues. These data are taken from a study of identical twins. Findings and caveats of the study: Models underestimated how often monozygotic twins shared out-of-frame TCR alpha. There were fewer insertions in abundant cord blood beta clonotypes, but memory repertoires showed no such pattern.

This chain links TRBV6-6 with TRBJ2-3; TRBD2 agrees at 9 bases. This clonotype was sampled from a woman in her 50s in good health. The specimen sequenced was naive T cells sorted from blood. This chain's CDR3 is CASSYGGRAIDTQYF. CDR3 DNA sequence: TGTGCCAGCAGTTACGGCGGGAGGGCCATAGATACGCAGTATTTT.